This T cell receptor (beta chain) appears in the sequencing data of a study of CD8 T cells in ankylosing spondylitis. TCRdb re-called the 5' RACE reads through MiXCR, storing one row per CDR3 protein. The sample has 220,000 or so distinct CDR3 sequences, about a sixth seen once. On this clonotype itself: What it binds is not known.

Study findings and constraints: Matched synovial fluid from ankylosing spondylitis patients was reported to be enriched for disease-linked clones. Blood of patients with ankylosing spondylitis appeared to be characterized by a TCR beta motif of several highly homologous variants.

With 1 base removed from V and 4 bases from J, the gap between germline ends came to 8 bases. Germline lookup yields CDR1 MGHRA and CDR2 YSYEKL. The CDR3 consists of 14 residues. Input material: blood, either unsorted or a sorted T cell fraction (not recorded which). The rearrangement joins TRBV4-1 to TRBJ2-1, with D possibly TRBD1 on 5 matching bases. This TCR was sampled from a male donor with ankylosing spondylitis. This chain's CDR3 is CASSQGAGYNEQFF. The DNA for the CDR3 is TGCGCCAGCAGCCAAGGGGCAGGGTACAATGAGCAGTTCTTC.